What follows is one T cell receptor (beta chain) and its context. The target of this receptor is not known. Within one base of it there is no much larger clone, and no base qualities were kept. TCRbeta CDR3 regions were amplified from genomic DNA by means of the immunoSEQ Assay, a bias-controlled multiplex PCR. In the original analysis: Nucleated cell counts per sample were estimated from amplification of reference gene primers within the assay. To quantify the absolute abundance of each unique TCRbeta CDR3 rearrangement, sequence reads were collapsed and filtered. Productive Simpson clonality was computed per sample as the square root of Simpson's diversity index over productive rearrangements. As stored in TCRdb, this immuneACCESS dataset retains in-frame rearrangements with V and J assigned. A fraction of the clones does not appear; measured against another copy, unresolved V genes explain less than half of the discrepancy, and the remainder lacks a known reason. From that table come the V and J calls and clone size; the DNA was used to work out D and trimming. Within this sample are 150,000 to 200,000 clones, with around 73% of them counted one time only. The ten largest make up around a sixth of the sample.

Participants in the prospective study were aged about 18 to 100 years, lived in 24 United States geographic areas, and enrolled through a virtual design. In the prospective study, participants were assigned to cohorts based on the clinical history participants reported in a screening survey and a study questionnaire. For ImmuneRACE Cohort 3, a participant was defined as recovered based on two consecutive negative NP/OP PCR tests, clearance by a healthcare professional, or resolution of symptoms. Mobile phlebotomists in the prospective study collected whole blood, serum and a nasopharyngeal or oropharyngeal swab from every participant. Participants in the prospective study had the option to provide additional blood draws and questionnaires over an approximately 2-month period. Before DNA extraction, prospective study blood samples were shipped either frozen or at room temperature. Its CDR3 holds 15 amino acids, cysteine through phenylalanine. The CDR3 DNA has 45 bases and is translated from base 1. CDR1 and CDR2 are read off the germline V gene as SGHTA and FQGNSA. V is cut by 5 bases and J by 4 bases, and the space between the germline ends is 14 bases.

The sample is drawn from a study of blood T cell repertoires in COVID-19 (dated by TCRdb to about 2020). Some background on the complete study: Samples from collaborators originated in the United States, Italy and Spain and spanned both the acute and convalescent phases of COVID-19. The material from the prospective study consisted of cDNA or gDNA derived from T cells, B-cell-depleted T cells, or PBMCs. Subjects who had been exposed to COVID-19, were actively infected with it, or had recovered from it provided the deeply sampled blood TCRbeta repertoires that made up the dataset. A freely available public database, intended as a resource for researchers studying the immune response to SARS-CoV-2, is where the repertoires were released. The samples were drawn from the first 160 participants of the ongoing ImmuneRACE study and from some 1,300 subjects provided by 6 global collaborators. The sample metadata nearly always contained a de-identified subject ID, COVID-19 status, age in years and sex. HLA class I and class II types, where available, came from metadata supplied by the sample provider rather than from assay-based typing. Study-level results and caveats: Clinical and demographic metadata were provided uncurated, with the amount varying by source and participant.

The chain employs TRBV7-2 and TRBJ1-4; TRBD1 is a possible D gene, resting on 5 matching bases. Material: PBMCs or T cells enriched from blood (not recorded which). The receptor was derived from a woman between 50 and 59 years old who had recovered from COVID-19. The nucleotide sequence is TGTGCCAGCAGCGTACAGACAGCCCGTAATGAAAAACTGTTTTTT. This is translated as CASSVQTARNEKLFF.